Following are 15 T cell receptor beta chains from one sample sequenced in a study of OX40 agonist ivuxolimab in advanced cancers. Generated by immunoSEQ multiplex PCR, the TCRdb table keeps only in-frame clones and is missing some. Of 55,000 to 60,000 clones in the sample, over 70% were seen once. The source was CD4+ or CD8+ T cells sorted from blood, collected in a trial of the OX40 agonist ivuxolimab. Receptors were obtained from an adult with an advanced solid tumor such as melanoma, head and neck, liver or kidney cancer.

DNA of the CDR3: TGTGCCAGCAGCGCGGTAGATGGCTACACCTTC. This gives the protein CASSAVDGYTF. The V call is TRBV11-2, the J call TRBJ1-2; D not certain. V shed 5 bases and J shed 6 bases, with 7 bases lying between them. Germline V lookup: CDR1 SGHAT, CDR2 FQNNGV. The CDR3 covers 11 residues.

This chain uses TRBV28 with TRBJ2-7, with 7 positions matching TRBD2. This CDR3 spans 12 amino acids. The V and J ends lost 8 bases and 7 bases, in that order; junction bases with no gene match: 8. Per the germline V gene, CDR1 is MDHEN and CDR2 is SYDVKM. The CDR3 coding sequence is TGTGCCAGCCTCGGGACTACAGAAGAGCAGTACTTC. This translates into CASLGTTEEQYF.

This rearrangement joins TRBV15 to TRBJ2-2, with D maybe TRBD1 (6 bases). From germline, CDR1 is LNHNV and CDR2 YYDKDF (reference sequence). V was shortened by 0 bases and J by 7 bases, with 9 bases between the two germline ends. This CDR3 is 14 amino acids long. As DNA, the CDR3 is TGTGCCACCAGCAGAGAAGGGGGAATCGGGGAGCTGTTTTTT. Translating it yields CATSREGGIGELFF.

The chain links TRBV12-5 to TRBJ1-1; no firm D call. The CDR3 runs 13 residues. Germline V lookup: CDR1 LGHNT, CDR2 FRNRAP. Trimming removed 7 bases from V and 1 base from J, with 10 bases in between. Written as DNA, the CDR3 is TGTGCTAGTGCCACCCAGCCGAACACTGAAGCTTTCTTT. Protein sequence: CASATQPNTEAFF.

The CDR3 sequence is CAWSPQGFEAFF. For the CDR3, the DNA is TGTGCCTGGAGTCCACAGGGGTTTGAAGCTTTCTTT. The rearrangement uses TRBV30 and TRBJ1-1; 7 bases are shared with TRBD1. Trimming took 2 bases from V and 7 from J; bases not matched to a gene: 4. The CDR3 extends over 12 amino acids. Germline V CDR1 and CDR2: GTSNPN, SVGIG (reference sequence).

This clone came up once. The rearrangement links TRBV2 to TRBJ2-7; 8 nucleotides align to TRBD2. The CDR3 extends over 12 amino acids. From germline, CDR1 is SNHLY and CDR2 FYNNEI. The V segment lost 10 bases and the J segment 13 bases; nucleotides outside the gene matches: 15. In DNA, the CDR3 is TGTGCCACCAGGAAAGGAAGCGGGAGTTCATACTTC. Amino acid sequence: CATRKGSGSSYF.

This rearrangement joins TRBV6-1 to TRBJ1-2, with TRBD1 identical over 7 bases. In germline, CDR1 is MNHNS, CDR2 SASEGT. This CDR3 has 13 residues. Trimming removed 6 bases from V and 3 bases from J; junction bases left unmatched: 4. The CDR3 DNA reads TGTGCCAGCAGAGTAGGGACAGACTATGGCTACACCTTC. Its translation is CASRVGTDYGYTF.

The chain has TRBV7-8 and TRBJ2-2; 7 bases align to TRBD2. CDR1 and CDR2 (germline): SGHVS, FQNEAQ. The V gene end was trimmed by 5 bases and the J gene end by 6 bases; junction bases not matched to a gene: 15. This CDR3 has 17 residues. CDR3 sequence (DNA): TGTGCCAGCAGCACACCGGCGGGAGTTAGTTGGGCCGGGGAGCTGTTTTTT. This encodes CASSTPAGVSWAGELFF.

This clone appeared once. CDR3 sequence: CASSRGEYEQYF. The CDR3 nucleotides read TGTGCCAGCAGCCGGGGGGAGTACGAGCAGTACTTC. The V and J genes are TRBV7-2 and TRBJ2-7, with TRBD2 matching 7 bases. CDR1 SGHTA and CDR2 FQGNSA come from the germline V gene. This CDR3 has 12 amino acids. V lost 5 bases to trimming and J lost 4 bases; unmatched junction nucleotides: 2.

A word on this clone: One junction end disagrees with the germline gene, perhaps due to a read error. The chain carries TRBV5-6 and TRBJ1-2; TRBD1 might be the D (5 bases). CDR1 is SGHDT, CDR2 YYEEEE, per germline. The CDR3 extends over 14 amino acids. The CDR3 here is CASSVKRRDYDYTF. CDR3 nucleotides: TGTGCCAGCAGCGTGAAAAGGAGGGACTATGACTACACCTTC.

This clone was observed a single time. The gene calls are TRBV9 and TRBJ1-1; D gene unclear. V lost 3 bases and J lost 1, with 7 bases in between. This CDR3 region has 13 residues. Germline assignment: CDR1 SGDLS and CDR2 YYNGEE. The CDR3 nucleotides read TGTGCCAGCAGCGGGGGAGCGAACACTGAAGCTTTCTTT. Residues: CASSGGANTEAFF.

This clone was counted a single time. This chain connects TRBV6-1 to TRBJ1-1; 11 bases fit TRBD1. CDR1 is MNHNS and CDR2 is SASEGT in the germline V gene. The CDR3 has 13 residues. Trimming took 4 bases from V and 5 from J; bases not matched to a gene: 0. The CDR3 nucleotides read TGTGCCAGCAGTGGGGACAGGGGGACTGAAGCTTTCTTT. Amino acid sequence: CASSGDRGTEAFF.

The chain couples TRBV18 to TRBJ2-2; TRBD1 aligns across 9 bases. V shed 0 bases, J shed 5 bases, and the junction held 4 bases outside the gene matches. The CDR3 is 16 amino acids. CDR1 and CDR2 (germline): KGHSH, LQKENI. CDR3: CASSPPGQGWTGELFF. The CDR3 bases are TGTGCCAGCTCACCACCGGGACAGGGATGGACCGGGGAGCTGTTTTTT.

The chain employs TRBV29-1 and TRBJ2-1, with 10 bases lining up with TRBD1. From germline, CDR1 is SQVTM and CDR2 ANQGSEA. The V and J ends lost 6 bases and 1 base, in that order; junction bases with no gene match: 3. This CDR3 is 14 amino acids long. The CDR3 DNA is TGCAGCGTAGGGACAGGGGAATCCTACAATGAGCAGTTCTTC. Protein product: CSVGTGESYNEQFF.

The V gene is TRBV28, the J gene TRBJ1-1; D unclear. Trimming stripped 6 bases from V and 4 bases from J, with 6 bases between. The CDR3 totals 11 residues. Germline-derived CDR1 and CDR2 are MDHEN and SYDVKM. In DNA, the CDR3 is TGTGCCAGCAGCCTAGCCACTGAAGCTTTCTTT. This encodes CASSLATEAFF.